These 21 T cell receptor beta chains were all obtained from the same sample, sequenced in a study of tumor-infiltrating lymphocytes in primary liver carcinoma. Out of unsorted whole blood came the blood RNA, and germline DNA was extracted as well. cDNA specific to TCR beta was made from around 450 ng of total RNA, with a constant-region primer employed for priming. Slightly modified ARM-PCR, run as three nested multiplex PCR rounds, produced the TCR beta libraries. Investigators reported that the first two PCR rounds, at 10 cycles each, used TRBV1-TRBV30 forward primers with a C-beta reverse primer. In TCRdb, the multiplex PCR reads were re-called with MiXCR into one record per CDR3 protein. The sample contains hundreds of thousands of distinct CDR3 sequences, about 62% of which appear only once. Sample: peripheral blood. The origin of the receptors is a man aged 35 to 55 with primary liver carcinoma and hepatitis B virus infection.

V gene TRBV19 combines with J gene TRBJ1-5; D gene unclear. V gave up 5 bases and J gave up 2 bases, with 13 bases separating them. CDR1 LNHDA and CDR2 SQIVND come from the germline V gene (reference sequence). There are 15 residues in the CDR3. CDR3 bases: TGTGCCAGTAGTTTGTCAAAGCTCGGCAATCAGCCCCAGCATTTT. The encoded protein is CASSLSKLGNQPQHF.

Points on this clonotype: This is likely a read error, given that the CDR3 carries no conserved phenylalanine or tryptophan at its end. This chain uses TRBV4-2 with TRBJ1-2, with TRBD1 matching 7 bases. Germline assignment: CDR1 LGHNA and CDR2 YNFKEQ. V was clipped by 0 bases and J by 4 bases; unmatched bases: 14. CDR3 size: 18 residues. The CDR3 reads CASSQDLPSGTVTYGYTL. CDR3 bases: TGTGCCAGCAGCCAAGACTTGCCGTCCGGGACAGTCACCTATGGCTACACCCTC.

This chain joins TRBV10-3 and TRBJ2-3, with 10 bases matching TRBD1. Trimming cost V 11 bases and J 6 bases; bases outside gene matches: 11. Germline V gives CDR1 ENHRY, CDR2 SYGVKD. This CDR3 region has 14 residues. The CDR3 loop reads CAVSGTGVTDTQYF. The CDR3 DNA reads as TGTGCCGTATCCGGGACAGGGGTCACTGATACGCAGTATTTT.

With regard to this clonotype: One junction end does not reproduce the germline sequence, and a read error may be involved. CDR3 in DNA: TGTGTCAGCAGGAGGACTGGGAGACTCTACGAGCAGTACTTC. Translated, it gives CVSRRTGRLYEQYF. The chain has TRBV6-2 or TRBV6-3 and TRBJ2-7, with TRBD2 as a possible D gene (5 bases). Germline assignment: CDR1 MNHEY and CDR2 SVGEGT. The CDR3 runs to 14 residues.

A word on this clonotype: A much larger clone differs by one base, so this may be a read error. The chain couples TRBV5-1 to TRBJ2-7; TRBD2 aligns across 7 bases. V trimming: 4 bases; J trimming: 6 bases; junction bases outside the gene matches: 13. The CDR3 totals 15 residues. Looked up from germline, CDR1 is SGHRS and CDR2 is YFSETQ. The CDR3 nucleotides read TGCGCCAGCAGCCGTAGGGGAGGGGACCAGATCGAGCAGTACTTC. Its protein is CASSRRGGDQIEQYF.

Ten or more counts support this clonotype. This chain uses TRBV6-6 with TRBJ2-1; D is unresolved. The CDR3 contains 15 residues. The V and J ends lost 5 bases and 0 bases respectively, with 11 bases between them. The germline gives CDR1 MNHNY, CDR2 SVGAGI (reference sequence). DNA for the CDR3: TGTGCCAGCAGTCAGACTCCAAGCTCCTACAATGAGCAGTTCTTC. Encoded protein: CASSQTPSSYNEQFF.

With regard to this clonotype: A read error is possible here, since a much larger clone lies one base away. The chain has TRBV29-1 and TRBJ1-6; D ambiguous. This CDR3 is 13 amino acids long. The germline V gene has CDR1 SQVTM and CDR2 ANQGSEA. CDR3 sequence (DNA): TGCCGCGCCGCCTTTGCGAATAATTCACCCCTCCACTTT. This encodes CRAAFANNSPLHF.

A remark on this clonotype: This may be a read error: a much more frequent sequence differs by one nucleotide. The chain combines TRBV10-2 with TRBJ1-2; D unresolved. V was trimmed by 6 bases and J by 6 bases, leaving 8 bases between them. From germline, CDR1 is WSHSY and CDR2 SAAADI. CDR3 size: 11 residues. CDR3 in DNA: TGCGCCAGCAGACGGGGAAATGGCTACACCTTC. Translating gives CASRRGNGYTF.

About this clonotype: A much larger clone lies one base from this, so it may be a read error. The chain employs TRBV4-2 and TRBJ2-2, with D perhaps TRBD2 (5 bases). Germline V CDR1 and CDR2: LGHNA, YNFKEQ. CDR3 length: 19 amino acids. The CDR3 sequence: CASSQFSGAPYANTWELFF. As DNA, the CDR3 is TGTGCCAGCAGCCAATTCAGCGGAGCCCCTTATGCGAACACCTGGGAGCTGTTTTTT.

This clonotype appeared a few times. This chain links TRBV30 with TRBJ1-5; D is uncertain. The CDR3 is 14 amino acids. V was cut by 0 bases and J by 2 bases, with 8 bases left in between. CDR1 is GTSNPN and CDR2 is SVGIG in the germline V gene (reference sequence). The CDR3 sequence: CAWSVLQGNQPQHF. The CDR3 DNA follows: TGTGCCTGGAGTGTACTCCAGGGCAATCAGCCCCAGCATTTT.

This clonotype showed up just a few times. V gene TRBV6-2 or TRBV6-3 combines with J gene TRBJ2-7, with 10 nucleotides matching TRBD1. The V gene end was trimmed by 7 bases and the J gene end by 3 bases; junction bases not matched to a gene: 21. Germline CDR1 is MNHEY and CDR2 is SVGEGT. This CDR3 is built from 19 residues. The CDR3 DNA follows: TGTGCCAGCAACCTGTTCCCCGGAGTCCCCCGGGACAGGGGCTACGAGCAGTACTTC. The encoded protein is CASNLFPGVPRDRGYEQYF.

In the case of this clonotype: Here the CDR3 omits its conserved ending phenylalanine or tryptophan, so a read error is the likely source. The rearrangement joins TRBV11-3 to TRBJ2-3; perhaps D is TRBD1 or TRBD2 (5 bases each). Germline CDR1 is SGHNT and CDR2 is YENEEA. The CDR3 has 15 amino acids. CDR3 in DNA: TGTGCCAACAGCCTAGGCGTGGGACGTACAGATACGCAGTATTCT. It translates to CANSLGVGRTDTQYS.

Details on this clonotype: This may be a read error: a much more frequent sequence differs by one nucleotide. The final CDR3 position lacks the conserved phenylalanine or tryptophan, pointing to a likely read error. The rearrangement joins TRBV5-5 to TRBJ1-5, with 7 bases fitting TRBD1. Germline values: CDR1 SGHKS, CDR2 YYEKEE (reference sequence). J lost 4 bases, V lost 4 bases, and 2 bases had no gene match. The CDR3 has 13 amino acids. DNA of the CDR3: TGTGCCAGCAGCGGGACAGAAAATCAGCCCCAGCATTCT. Protein sequence: CASSGTENQPQHS.

Points on this clonotype: One end of the junction is discordant with germline, which a read error may explain. The V and J genes are TRBV11-2 and TRBJ2-3; D remains ambiguous. CDR1 is SGHAT and CDR2 is FQNNGV in the germline V gene. The CDR3 sequence is 14 residues long. CDR3 in amino acids: CAGSLGRSTYTQYF. The CDR3 bases are TGTGCCGGCAGCTTAGGGCGGAGCACATATACGCAGTATTTT.

As to this clonotype: The junction and the germline gene differ at one end; a read error may be behind it. V is TRBV11-2 and J is TRBJ2-5, with TRBD2 matching 7 bases. Per germline, CDR1 SGHAT and CDR2 FQNNGV. The CDR3 runs to 15 residues. In DNA form, the CDR3 reads TGTACCAGCAGCTTAGGGGCTAGCGGACAAGGGACTCAGTACTTC. This sequence encodes CTSSLGASGQGTQYF.

This clonotype was observed a single time. One end of the junction varies from germline; a read error may be responsible. This chain connects TRBV12-3 or TRBV12-4 to TRBJ2-2, with 11 bases aligning to TRBD1. The length of the CDR3 is 16 residues. The CDR3 reads CDSSFSGQGAGGELFF. Written as DNA, the CDR3 is TGTGACAGCAGTTTTAGTGGACAGGGGGCGGGCGGGGAGCTGTTTTTT.

This clonotype occurred many times. V gene TRBV4-1 combines with J gene TRBJ2-3, with 12 bases identical to TRBD2. The germline V gene encodes CDR1 MGHRA and CDR2 YSYEKL. This CDR3 is 16 amino acids long. Germline trimming cut 3 bases from V and 6 bases from J; bases unmatched to any gene: 7. DNA for the CDR3: TGCGCCAGCAGCCAGACTAGCGGGAGAAACGGGGATACGCAGTATTTT. This translates into CASSQTSGRNGDTQYF.

Comment on this clonotype: Likely a read error: the CDR3 ends without its conserved phenylalanine or tryptophan. This sequence joins TRBV6-1 and TRBJ2-5; the D gene is possibly TRBD2 (5 bases). CDR3 length equals 13 residues. V was cut by 9 bases and J by 5 bases, with 16 bases left in between. Germline-derived CDR1 and CDR2 are MNHNS and SASEGT. CDR3 loop: CASSFGLGETQYL. The DNA for the CDR3 is TGTGCCAGTTCCTTTGGACTGGGGGAGACCCAGTACCTC.

On this clonotype: Possible read error: a much larger clone is one base away. V usage is TRBV10-3 and J usage is TRBJ2-3; 7 bases match TRBD1. From germline, CDR1 is ENHRY and CDR2 SYGVKD. This CDR3 has 15 amino acids. V gave up 6 bases and J gave up 0 bases; unmatched junction bases: 6. The CDR3 sequence is CAIREGQISTDTQYF. CDR3 coding DNA: TGTGCCATCAGAGAGGGACAGATTAGCACAGATACGCAGTATTTT.

With respect to this clonotype: A much larger clone sits a single nucleotide away, making a read error possible. The CDR3 sequence: CASGSGTSVQYF. CDR3 sequence (DNA): TGTGCCAGCGGTTCCGGGACCAGCGTTCAGTACTTC. This chain connects TRBV6-5 to TRBJ2-5; tentatively, D is TRBD1 or TRBD2 (5 bases each). Germline CDR1 and CDR2: MNHEY and SVGAGI. This CDR3 has 12 residues. V dropped 8 bases and J dropped 11 bases, with 18 bases sitting between them.

In regard to this clonotype: The junction differs from germline at one of its ends, possibly a read error. The chain is built from TRBV11-2 and TRBJ2-7, with 10 positions matching TRBD2. The CDR3 runs to 14 residues. Germline values: CDR1 SGHAT, CDR2 FQNNGV. CDR3 in amino acids: CASGLDLAGDEQYF. CDR3 bases: TGTGCCAGCGGCTTAGATCTAGCGGGAGACGAGCAGTACTTC.